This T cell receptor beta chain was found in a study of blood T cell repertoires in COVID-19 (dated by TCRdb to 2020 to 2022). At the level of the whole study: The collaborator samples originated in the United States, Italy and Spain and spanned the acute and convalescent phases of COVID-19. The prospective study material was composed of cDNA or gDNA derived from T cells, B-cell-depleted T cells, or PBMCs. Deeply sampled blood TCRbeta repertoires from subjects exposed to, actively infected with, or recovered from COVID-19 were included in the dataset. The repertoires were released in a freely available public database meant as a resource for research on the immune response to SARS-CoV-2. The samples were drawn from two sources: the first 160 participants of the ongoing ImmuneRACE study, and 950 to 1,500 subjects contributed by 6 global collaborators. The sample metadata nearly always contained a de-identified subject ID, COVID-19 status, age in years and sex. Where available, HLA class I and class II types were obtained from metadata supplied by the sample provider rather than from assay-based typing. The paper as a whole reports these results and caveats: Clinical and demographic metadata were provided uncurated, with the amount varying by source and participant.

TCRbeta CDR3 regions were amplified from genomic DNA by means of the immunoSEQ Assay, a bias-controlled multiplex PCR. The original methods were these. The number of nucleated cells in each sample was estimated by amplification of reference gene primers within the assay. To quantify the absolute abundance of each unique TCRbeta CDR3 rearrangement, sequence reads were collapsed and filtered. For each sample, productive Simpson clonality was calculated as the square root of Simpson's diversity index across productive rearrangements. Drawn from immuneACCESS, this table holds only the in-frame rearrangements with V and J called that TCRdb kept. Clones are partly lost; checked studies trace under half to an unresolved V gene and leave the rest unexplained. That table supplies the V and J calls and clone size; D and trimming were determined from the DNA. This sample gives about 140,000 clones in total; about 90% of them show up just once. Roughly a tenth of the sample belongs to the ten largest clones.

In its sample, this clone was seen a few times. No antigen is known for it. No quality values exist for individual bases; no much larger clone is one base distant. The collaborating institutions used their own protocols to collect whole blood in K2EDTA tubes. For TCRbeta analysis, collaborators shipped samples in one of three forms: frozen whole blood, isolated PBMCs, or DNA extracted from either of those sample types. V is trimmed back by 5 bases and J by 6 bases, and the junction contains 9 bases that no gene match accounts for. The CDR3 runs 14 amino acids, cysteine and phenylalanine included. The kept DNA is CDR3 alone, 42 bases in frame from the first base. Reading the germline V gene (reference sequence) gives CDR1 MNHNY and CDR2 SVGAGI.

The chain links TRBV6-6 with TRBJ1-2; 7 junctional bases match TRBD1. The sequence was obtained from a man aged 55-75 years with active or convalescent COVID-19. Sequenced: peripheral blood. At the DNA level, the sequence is TGTGCCAGCAGTGGGCGACAGGGTGGAGATGGCTACACCTTC. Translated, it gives CASSGRQGGDGYTF.